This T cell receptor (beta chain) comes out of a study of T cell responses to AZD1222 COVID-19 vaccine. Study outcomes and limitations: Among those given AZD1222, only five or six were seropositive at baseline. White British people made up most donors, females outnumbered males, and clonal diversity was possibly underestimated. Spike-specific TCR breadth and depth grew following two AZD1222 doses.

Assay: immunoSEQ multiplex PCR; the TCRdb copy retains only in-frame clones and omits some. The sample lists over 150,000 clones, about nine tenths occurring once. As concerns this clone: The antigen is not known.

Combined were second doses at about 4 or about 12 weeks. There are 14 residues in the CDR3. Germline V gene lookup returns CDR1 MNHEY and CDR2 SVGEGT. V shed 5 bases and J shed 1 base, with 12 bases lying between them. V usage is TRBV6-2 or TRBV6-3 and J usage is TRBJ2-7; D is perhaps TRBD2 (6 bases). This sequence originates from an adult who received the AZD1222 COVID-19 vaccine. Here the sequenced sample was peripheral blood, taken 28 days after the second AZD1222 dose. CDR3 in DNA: TGTGCCAGCAGTCAGGGACTTCCGTCCTACGAGCAGTACTTC. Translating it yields CASSQGLPSYEQYF.